This TCR beta chain was sequenced during a study of cytomegalovirus exposure and HLA in healthy donors. A word on this clone: The antigen remains unidentified.

Germline V gene data show CDR1 as SGHDT and CDR2 as YYEEEE. V lost 2 bases, J lost 4 bases, and 12 bases stayed unmatched. The CDR3 is 17 amino acids. Study results and caveats: According to an earlier analysis, most TCR beta V segments yielded productive rearrangements about 87% or about 30% of the time.

PCR primers comprised 60 Vbeta and 13 Jbeta primers. Some clones are missing from TCRdb's copy, which holds only in-frame ones; the method was immunoSEQ multiplex PCR. The sample records 110,000 to 150,000 clones, 73% being singletons. The chain recombines TRBV5-6 with TRBJ2-1, with TRBD2 matching 7 bases. This TCR was sampled from a woman in her thirties or forties in good health and CMV-seronegative. The material sequenced was PBMCs. The CDR3 region is CASSFRPAGVLYNEQFF. The CDR3 coding sequence is TGTGCCAGCAGCTTTAGGCCCGCGGGGGTGTTATACAATGAGCAGTTCTTC. Looking up the rest from reference TRBV5-6 and TRBJ2-1 gives the full variable domain: DAGVTQSPTHLIKTRGQQVTLRCSPKSGHDTVSWYQQALGQGPQFIFQYYEEEERQRGNFPDRFSGHQFPNYSSELNVNALLLGDSALYLCASSFRPAGVLYNEQFFGPGTRLTVL.